The 2 T cell receptor beta chains in this list originate from one sample, sequenced in a study of blood T cell repertoires in COVID-19 (dated by TCRdb to 2018 to 2020). Libraries were constructed by the immunoSEQ multiplex PCR assay. TCRdb carries this immuneACCESS record with in-frame sequences only. Its versions omit some clonotypes, under half of them owing to an unresolved V gene in the studies checked, with the rest unexplained. This sample holds approximately 180,000 clones; more than 65% were observed only once. The top ten constitute roughly 15% of the sample. The material sequenced was PBMCs or T cells enriched from blood (not recorded which). The receptor source for this set is a man aged 45-60 years who had recovered from COVID-19.

This clone is a singleton in its sample. The chain uses TRBV3-1 (or the pseudogene TRBV3-2) and TRBJ1-4, with 7 bases identical to TRBD1. With 6 bases clipped from V and 3 bases from J, the junction kept 7 bases outside the gene matches. Germline CDR1 LGHDT, CDR2 YNNKEL (reference sequence). The CDR3 is 15 amino acids. The CDR3, as DNA: TGTGCCAGCAGTACGCCACAGGGGTCTAATGAAAAACTGTTTTTT. It codes for CASSTPQGSNEKLFF.

This clone was seen only once. The DNA for the CDR3 is TGTGCCAGCACGGGACTAGCGGGGGGGCATGAGCAGTTCTTC. It yields the protein CASTGLAGGHEQFF. This chain links TRBV6-5 with TRBJ2-1; TRBD2 aligns across 16 bases. The CDR3 loop spans 14 amino acids. Germline assignment: CDR1 MNHEY and CDR2 SVGAGI. With 7 bases clipped from V and 8 bases from J, the junction kept 2 bases outside the gene matches.